Each of the 29 T cell receptor beta chains below was sequenced from the same sample in a study of early T cells in non-severe SARS-CoV-2 infection. TCRdb recomputed calls from the 5' RACE reads with MiXCR, one row per CDR3 protein. The sample holds some 66,000 distinct CDR3 sequences, roughly 10% seen once. Sequenced input: whole blood. These receptors were taken from an adult who was a healthcare worker with PCR-confirmed SARS-CoV-2 infection or an uninfected control (not recorded which).

The chain is built from TRBV18 and TRBJ2-2; D is ambiguous. Trimming left V 0 bases short and J 5 bases short, with 7 bases between. Germline V gene lookup returns CDR1 KGHSH and CDR2 LQKENI. The CDR3 contains 14 residues. CDR3 in DNA: TGTGCCAGCTCACCACCTAGTAGGACCGGGGAGCTGTTTTTT. This translates into CASSPPSRTGELFF. The entire variable domain, with the rest obtained from reference TRBV18 and TRBJ2-2, is as follows: NAGVMQNPRHLVRRRGQEARLRCSPMKGHSHVYWYRQLPEEGLKFMVYLQKENIIDESGMPKERFSAEFPKEGPSILRIQQVVRGDSAAYFCASSPPSRTGELFFGEGSRLTVL.

CDR3 region: CASSQGTSGRYEQFF. In DNA, the CDR3 is TGTGCCAGCAGCCAAGGGACTAGCGGGAGATATGAGCAGTTCTTC. This chain connects TRBV13 to TRBJ2-1, with 14 bases aligning to TRBD2. The CDR3 runs to 15 residues. The germline CDR1 and CDR2 sequences are PRHDT and FYEKMQ (reference sequence). Trimming at V came to 5 bases and at J to 8 bases, leaving 5 bases not matched to a gene.

In its sample, this clonotype was seen a few times. This chain joins TRBV28 and TRBJ1-5; the D is unclear. V was clipped by 5 bases and J by 7 bases, with 9 bases between them. CDR1 and CDR2 from the germline V gene are MDHEN and SYDVKM. The CDR3 covers 12 residues. In nucleotides, the CDR3 is TGTGCCAGCAGTCCGATTTTACAGCCCCAGCATTTT. This sequence encodes CASSPILQPQHF.

This clonotype was counted a few times. This sequence joins TRBV7-9 and TRBJ2-7; TRBD2 agrees at 10 bases. Per the germline V gene, CDR1 is SEHNR and CDR2 is FQNEAQ (reference sequence). The CDR3 has 16 amino acids. The ends lost 5 bases at V and 2 bases at J; junction bases unmatched: 9. CDR3 DNA: TGTGCCAGCAGCCACCGAACTAGCGGGGCTACCTACGAGCAGTACTTC. Its translation is CASSHRTSGATYEQYF.

In this sample, this clonotype turned up a few times. The chain is built from TRBV12-3 or TRBV12-4 and TRBJ1-1; D is perhaps TRBD1 (5 bases). The CDR3 is made up of 14 amino acids. V lost 0 bases and J 1 base, leaving 6 bases between the germline ends. CDR3: CASSLAQGNTEAFF. The CDR3 DNA reads TGTGCCAGCAGTTTAGCTCAGGGGAACACTGAAGCTTTCTTT.

This clonotype was seen more than once but under ten times. This chain uses TRBV29-1 with TRBJ1-4; D is possibly TRBD1 (5 bases). Between the trimmed V and J ends, which lost 5 bases and 7 bases, there was a span of 17 bases. The CDR3 is 14 residues long. CDR1 and CDR2 (germline): SQVTM, ANQGSEA. CDR3 sequence reads: CSVNEGLQAEKLFF. The CDR3 DNA is TGCAGCGTTAATGAGGGACTCCAAGCTGAAAAACTGTTTTTT.

The rearrangement links TRBV14 to TRBJ2-2; 8 bases map to TRBD2. J lost 1 base, V lost 0 bases, and 7 bases had no gene match. From germline, CDR1 is SGHDN and CDR2 FVKESK. The CDR3 is 18 residues long. The CDR3 DNA reads as TGTGCCAGCAGCCAAGATGGTACTAGCGGAAAGAACACCGGGGAGCTGTTTTTT. This gives the protein CASSQDGTSGKNTGELFF.

The chain employs TRBV29-1 and TRBJ2-7; D ambiguous. Deletions cut 4 bases from V and 3 bases from J, with 7 bases between. From germline, CDR1 is SQVTM and CDR2 ANQGSEA. The CDR3 consists of 11 residues. DNA of the CDR3: TGCAGCGTTGTTTCCATCTACGAGCAGTACTTC. Protein: CSVVSIYEQYF.

This clonotype was found many times. This rearrangement joins TRBV5-1 to TRBJ2-1, with 13 bases fitting TRBD2. The CDR3 runs to 16 residues. The V and J ends lost 0 bases and 5 bases, in that order; junction bases with no gene match: 2. The V gene's germline CDR1 is SGHRS and CDR2 YFSETQ. The CDR3 bases are TGCGCCAGCAGCTTGGGACTAGCGGGAGGTCACAATGAGCAGTTCTTC. Protein product: CASSLGLAGGHNEQFF.

As regards this clonotype: Germline and junction disagree at one end, which may indicate a read error. The chain carries TRBV2 and TRBJ2-2; TRBD2 agrees at 14 bases. This CDR3 has 18 amino acids. The germline gives CDR1 SNHLY, CDR2 FYNNEI. The CDR3 is CASSARLAGGPMGGELFF. CDR3 bases: TGTGCCAGCAGTGCCCGACTAGCGGGAGGGCCTATGGGCGGGGAGCTATTTTTT.

The chain is built from TRBV19 and TRBJ1-6; D remains unclear. V was cut by 6 bases and J by 5 bases, with 11 bases left in between. The CDR3 extends over 14 amino acids. Germline CDR1 and CDR2: LNHDA and SQIVND (reference sequence). The CDR3: CASSLTANNSPLHF. In DNA form, the CDR3 reads TGTGCCAGTAGCCTGACGGCAAATAATTCACCCCTCCACTTT.

The CDR3 protein is CASSLGGLGLEQYF. CDR3 sequence (DNA): TGTGCCAGCAGCCTGGGGGGACTAGGTCTCGAGCAGTACTTC. The chain combines TRBV28 with TRBJ2-7; 8 bases map to TRBD2. Germline CDR1 is MDHEN and CDR2 is SYDVKM. This CDR3 has 14 residues. V was pared by 6 bases and J by 6 bases, with 10 bases of the junction left unmatched.

This clonotype was seen more than once but under ten times. This chain connects TRBV7-2 to TRBJ2-3, with D possibly matching TRBD1 (6 bases). CDR1 and CDR2 from the germline V gene are SGHTA and FQGNSA. Trimming stripped 4 bases from V and 1 base from J, with 6 bases between. The CDR3 has 13 residues. The CDR3 DNA sequence: TGTGCCAGCAGCTGGACAGGCACAGATACGCAGTATTTT. Its protein product is CASSWTGTDTQYF.

This clonotype was recorded many times. This chain connects TRBV6-5 to TRBJ2-5; no definite D call. This CDR3 is built from 13 residues. Germline V gives CDR1 MNHEY, CDR2 SVGAGI. Trimming left V 0 bases short and J 4 bases short, with 6 bases between. CDR3 nucleotides: TGTGCCAGCAGTTACTCCTGGGGAGAGACCCAGTACTTC. Translated, it gives CASSYSWGETQYF.

This clonotype was picked up many times. CDR3 bases: TGTGCCAGCAGCGTAGGGCCCTCAGACTACACCTTC. It encodes CASSVGPSDYTF. V gene TRBV9 combines with J gene TRBJ1-2; D is uncertain. This CDR3 has 12 amino acids. V lost 0 bases and J 10 bases, leaving 10 bases between the germline ends. Germline CDR1 SGDLS, CDR2 YYNGEE.

The V gene is TRBV7-2, the J gene TRBJ2-5, with 8 bases lining up with TRBD2. Germline lookup yields CDR1 SGHTA and CDR2 FQGNSA. This CDR3 has 18 residues. V lost 5 bases to trimming and J lost 9 bases; unmatched junction nucleotides: 23. The chain's CDR3 is CASSPRWGSGREDVSQYF. The CDR3 region has the DNA TGTGCCAGCAGCCCCCGATGGGGGTCGGGGCGGGAGGATGTTTCCCAGTACTTC.

The V call is TRBV29-1, the J call TRBJ2-7; perhaps TRBD1 as D (7 bases). V lost 4 bases and J 4 bases, leaving 14 bases between the germline ends. CDR1 and CDR2 from the germline V gene are SQVTM and ANQGSEA. This CDR3 comprises 13 residues. The CDR3 DNA reads as TGCAGCGTTGCCCGGACAGGAGGGTACGAGCAGTACTTC. Its protein is CSVARTGGYEQYF.

This chain links TRBV2 with TRBJ2-5; unclear D gene. The CDR3 has 11 residues. The germline V gene encodes CDR1 SNHLY and CDR2 FYNNEI. Trimming took off 8 bases at V and 4 bases at J, with 8 bases between the two ends. The CDR3 nucleotides read TGTGCCAGCGGGGTTGGAGAGACCCAGTACTTC. Translation gives CASGVGETQYF.

This clonotype has ten or more counts. The rearrangement uses TRBV5-6 and TRBJ2-1, with a weak D call TRBD1 (5 bases). V gave up 3 bases and J gave up 7 bases, with 11 bases separating them. The CDR3 length is 13 residues. The germline CDR1 and CDR2 sequences are SGHDT and YYEEEE. CDR3 protein: CASSSGPGNEQFF. CDR3 sequence (DNA): TGTGCCAGCAGCTCTGGACCAGGGAATGAGCAGTTCTTC.

There are a few counts of this clonotype. The chain uses TRBV7-2 and TRBJ2-7; TRBD2 matches at 9 bases. This CDR3 contains 15 residues. Germline values: CDR1 SGHTA, CDR2 FQGNSA. Trimming cost V 5 bases and J 9 bases; bases outside gene matches: 14. The CDR3, as DNA: TGTGCCAGCAGCACTAGTTTAGCGGGAGACGGCGTGCAGTACTTC. It specifies CASSTSLAGDGVQYF. Variable domain in full (rest from reference TRBV7-2 and TRBJ2-7): GAGVSQSPSNKVTEKGKDVELRCDPISGHTALYWYRQSLGQGLEFLIYFQGNSAPDKSGLPSDRFSAERTGGSVSTLTIQRTQQEDSAVYLCASSTSLAGDGVQYFGPGTRLTVT.

The chain joins TRBV11-1 to TRBJ2-1, with D possibly being TRBD2 (6 bases). Trimming removed 5 bases from V and 7 bases from J, with 18 bases in between. CDR1 is SGHAT, CDR2 FQDESV, per germline (reference sequence). This CDR3 is built from 15 residues. As DNA, the CDR3 is TGTGCCAGCAGCCCCGCCGCCGGGGGTTGGAATGAGCAGTTCTTC. Its protein product is CASSPAAGGWNEQFF.

This clonotype turned up a few times. In DNA form, the CDR3 reads TGCAGTGCTAGAGTGAGTGGTGGAGAGACCCAGTACTTC. Translating it yields CSARVSGGETQYF. This chain joins TRBV20-1 and TRBJ2-5; D is unresolved. The CDR3 has 13 amino acids. Looked up from germline, CDR1 is DFQATT and CDR2 is SNEGSKA (reference sequence). Trimming took off 1 base at V and 4 bases at J, with 10 bases between the two ends.

The rearrangement uses TRBV29-1 and TRBJ1-5, with D hard to call. Trimming cost V 2 bases and J 6 bases, with 8 bases left between them. Germline V gene lookup returns CDR1 SQVTM and CDR2 ANQGSEA. This CDR3 comprises 12 residues. The CDR3 DNA sequence: TGCAGCGTTGAAACGGCGGGTCAGCCCCAGCATTTT. Its protein is CSVETAGQPQHF.

In its sample, this clonotype was seen many times. V and J are TRBV7-9 and TRBJ2-1; D remains unclear. The CDR3 extends over 13 amino acids. V shed 4 bases and J shed 7 bases, with 11 bases lying between them. CDR1 and CDR2 from the germline V gene are SEHNR and FQNEAQ (reference sequence). Here the CDR3 reads CASSSQWGNEQFF. The CDR3 DNA sequence: TGTGCCAGCAGCTCCCAATGGGGAAATGAGCAGTTCTTC. The full variable domain, completed using reference TRBV7-9 and TRBJ2-1, is DTGVSQNPRHKITKRGQNVTFRCDPISEHNRLYWYRQTLGQGPEFLTYFQNEAQLEKSRLLSDRFSAERPKGSFSTLEIQRTEQGDSAMYLCASSSQWGNEQFFGPGTRLTVL.

This chain connects TRBV15 to TRBJ2-2, with D possibly TRBD2 on 7 matching bases. The CDR3 consists of 18 residues. V lost 0 bases and J lost 5, with 19 bases in between. CDR1 and CDR2 (germline): LNHNV, YYDKDF (reference sequence). CDR3 sequence: CATSRDVVGGRGTGELFF. The CDR3 DNA sequence: TGTGCCACCAGCAGAGATGTCGTCGGGGGGCGTGGAACCGGGGAGCTGTTTTTT.

This clonotype occurred a few times. The chain employs TRBV4-2 and TRBJ2-1; TRBD2 matches 10 bases. The CDR3 length is 17 residues. From germline, CDR1 is LGHNA and CDR2 YNFKEQ. Germline trimming cut 3 bases from V and 4 bases from J; bases unmatched to any gene: 9. The CDR3 DNA sequence: TGTGCCAGCAGCCAGGGAGACGGGACTAGCGCTTACAATGAGCAGTTCTTC. Protein: CASSQGDGTSAYNEQFF.

This clonotype rates as medium-sized (0.01 to 0.1%). The chain carries TRBV7-9 and TRBJ2-5; D may be TRBD2 (5 bases). V gave up 5 bases and J gave up 1 base, with 17 bases separating them. Germline V gene data show CDR1 as SEHNR and CDR2 as FQNEAQ (reference sequence). This CDR3 comprises 16 residues. The chain's CDR3 is CASSPNSEGSQETQYF. CDR3 DNA: TGTGCCAGCAGCCCTAACTCGGAAGGGAGCCAAGAGACCCAGTACTTC.

The J gene is TRBJ2-5, the V gene TRBV10-3; a possible D gene is TRBD1 (6 bases). CDR1 and CDR2 (germline): ENHRY, SYGVKD. This CDR3 is built from 14 residues. Trimming pared 3 bases from V and 3 bases from J, leaving 11 bases between. CDR3 bases: TGTGCCATCAGTGATACAGGGAAAAAAGAGACCCAGTACTTC. Translation: CAISDTGKKETQYF.

This clonotype was picked up a small number of times. The rearrangement uses TRBV7-8 and TRBJ2-5; 8 bases agree with TRBD2. The CDR3 is 16 amino acids. Germline V gene lookup returns CDR1 SGHVS and CDR2 FQNEAQ. The trim removed 7 bases at V and 1 base at J, leaving 11 bases unmatched. In DNA, the CDR3 is TGTGCCAGCACCACGTATCCCGCGGGGGGCCAAGAGACCCAGTACTTC. Protein: CASTTYPAGGQETQYF.